This record covers a single T cell receptor beta chain. This entry is derived from a study of blood T cell repertoires in COVID-19. Study details: Researchers got acute and convalescent COVID-19 samples from the United States, Italy and Spain. T cells, B-cell-depleted T cells, or PBMCs provided the cDNA or gDNA that served as material.

Under the authors' procedure: Counts of nucleated cells, estimated from reference gene primer amplification, were obtained. Clones were read by immunoSEQ multiplex PCR, and TCRdb kept only the in-frame ones, dropping some. V, J and clone size derive from that table, while D and trimming were established from the DNA sequence. The sample includes 25,000 to 30,000 clones, 90% of them seen just once. The CDR3 runs 12 residues. J gave up 6 bases and V 8 bases, and 4 bases lay outside the gene matches. The rearrangement links TRBV12-3 or TRBV12-4 to TRBJ2-4; 7 nucleotides align to TRBD2. The sequenced material came from peripheral blood. This sequence originates from a man between 65 and 85 years old with active or convalescent COVID-19. CDR3 sequence: CASGRGGNIQYF. As DNA, the CDR3 is TGTGCCAGCGGGAGGGGCGGAAACATTCAGTACTTC.